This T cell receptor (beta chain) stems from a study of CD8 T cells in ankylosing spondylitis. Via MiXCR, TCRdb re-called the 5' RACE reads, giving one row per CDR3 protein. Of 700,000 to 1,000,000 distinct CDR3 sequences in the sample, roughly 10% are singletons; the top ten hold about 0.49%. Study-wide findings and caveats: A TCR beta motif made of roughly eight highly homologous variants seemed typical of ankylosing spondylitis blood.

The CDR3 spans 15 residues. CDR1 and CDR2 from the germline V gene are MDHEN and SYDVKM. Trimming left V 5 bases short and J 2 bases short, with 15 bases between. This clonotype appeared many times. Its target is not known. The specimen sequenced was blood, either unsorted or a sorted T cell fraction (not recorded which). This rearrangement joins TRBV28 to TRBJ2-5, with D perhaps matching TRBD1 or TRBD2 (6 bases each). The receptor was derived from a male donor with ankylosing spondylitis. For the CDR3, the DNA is TGTGCCAGCAGTCCGGCCCGGGGGCGGCAAGAGACCCAGTACTTC. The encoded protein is CASSPARGRQETQYF. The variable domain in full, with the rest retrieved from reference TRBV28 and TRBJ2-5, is DVKVTQSSRYLVKRTGEKVFLECVQDMDHENMFWYRQDPGLGLRLIYFSYDVKMKEKGDIPEGYSVSREKKERFSLILESASTNQTSMYLCASSPARGRQETQYFGPGTRLLVL.